The subject of this entry is one T cell receptor beta chain. This sample stems from a study of long-term antiretroviral therapy in people with HIV. Deletions cut 5 bases from V and 9 bases from J, with 11 bases between. CDR1 is SGHNT and CDR2 is YENEEA in the germline V gene. The CDR3 sequence is 12 residues long. At the survey level, the v3.0 immunoSEQ assay was run. Clones were read by immunoSEQ multiplex PCR, and TCRdb kept only the in-frame ones, dropping some. The table records approximately 19,000 clones, roughly 87% of them present only once. This specimen consisted of unsorted PBMCs, obtained 2.1 years after starting antiretroviral therapy. V and J are TRBV11-3 and TRBJ2-1; D gene uncertain. This clonotype was sampled from a man younger than 35 with HIV. For the CDR3, the DNA is TGTGCCAGCAGCGGCCTCGAAGGTGAGCAGTTCTTC. Residues: CASSGLEGEQFF.